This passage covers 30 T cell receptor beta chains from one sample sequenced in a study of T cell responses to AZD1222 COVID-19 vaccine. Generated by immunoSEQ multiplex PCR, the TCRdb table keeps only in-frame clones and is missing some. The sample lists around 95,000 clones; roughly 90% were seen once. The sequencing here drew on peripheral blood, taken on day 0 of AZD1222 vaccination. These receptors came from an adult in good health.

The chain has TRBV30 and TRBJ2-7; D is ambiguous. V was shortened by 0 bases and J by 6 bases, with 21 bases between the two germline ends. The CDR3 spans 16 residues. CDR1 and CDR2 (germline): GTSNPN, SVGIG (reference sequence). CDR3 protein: CAWSVSSLEGVGEQYF. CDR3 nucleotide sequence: TGTGCCTGGAGTGTCTCCTCCTTGGAAGGTGTCGGCGAGCAGTACTTC.

The CDR3 nucleotides read TGTGCCAGCAGCTTGGCAGGGGGGGTTCAGCCCCAGCATTTT. Protein: CASSLAGGVQPQHF. V is TRBV5-5 and J is TRBJ1-5; TRBD1 aligns across 7 bases. The germline V gene has CDR1 SGHKS and CDR2 YYEKEE (reference sequence). The junction had 3 bases not matched to a gene; V was cut back by 0 bases and J by 6 bases. The CDR3 runs 14 residues.

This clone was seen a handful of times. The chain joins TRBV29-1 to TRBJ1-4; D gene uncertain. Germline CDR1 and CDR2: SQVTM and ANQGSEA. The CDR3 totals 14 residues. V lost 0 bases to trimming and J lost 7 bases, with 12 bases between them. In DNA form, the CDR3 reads TGCAGCGTTGAAGATGTGGGGAGAGGTGAAAAACTGTTTTTT. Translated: CSVEDVGRGEKLFF.

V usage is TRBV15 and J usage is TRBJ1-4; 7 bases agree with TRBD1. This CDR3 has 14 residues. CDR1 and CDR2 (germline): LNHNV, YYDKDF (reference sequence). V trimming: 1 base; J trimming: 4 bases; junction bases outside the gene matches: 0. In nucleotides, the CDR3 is TGTGCCACCAGCAGAGGGGACAGTAATGAAAAACTGTTTTTT. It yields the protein CATSRGDSNEKLFF.

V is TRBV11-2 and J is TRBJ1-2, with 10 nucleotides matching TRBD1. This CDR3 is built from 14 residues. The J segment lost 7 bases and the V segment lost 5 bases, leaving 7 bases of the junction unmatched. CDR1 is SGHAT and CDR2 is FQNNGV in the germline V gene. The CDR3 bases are TGTGCCAGCAGCCCAGGGACAGGGGTTGGTGGCTACACCTTC. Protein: CASSPGTGVGGYTF.

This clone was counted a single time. The CDR3 reads CAIQGLRENTEAFF. For the CDR3, the DNA is TGTGCCATACAGGGGCTCCGAGAGAACACTGAAGCTTTCTTT. The rearrangement links TRBV10-3 to TRBJ1-1; 7 nucleotides match TRBD1. Germline CDR1 and CDR2: ENHRY and SYGVKD. With 9 bases clipped from V and 1 base from J, the junction kept 8 bases outside the gene matches. CDR3 length: 14 residues.

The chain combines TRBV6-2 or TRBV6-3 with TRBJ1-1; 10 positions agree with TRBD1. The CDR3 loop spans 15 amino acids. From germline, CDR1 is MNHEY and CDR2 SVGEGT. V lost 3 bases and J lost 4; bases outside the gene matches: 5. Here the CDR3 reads CASSYRGTGVTEAFF. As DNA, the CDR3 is TGTGCCAGCAGTTATCGGGGGACAGGGGTCACTGAAGCTTTCTTT.

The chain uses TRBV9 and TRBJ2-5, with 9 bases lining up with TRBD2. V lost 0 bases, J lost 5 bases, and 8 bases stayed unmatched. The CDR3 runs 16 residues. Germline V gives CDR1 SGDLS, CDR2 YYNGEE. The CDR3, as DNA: TGTGCCAGCAGCGTAGAGATAGCGGGAGCGATGGAGACCCAGTACTTC. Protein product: CASSVEIAGAMETQYF.

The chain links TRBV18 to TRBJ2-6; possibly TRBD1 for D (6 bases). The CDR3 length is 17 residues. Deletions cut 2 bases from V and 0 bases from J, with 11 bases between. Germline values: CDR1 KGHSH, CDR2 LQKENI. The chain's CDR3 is CASSPAGANSGANVLTF. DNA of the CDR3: TGTGCCAGCTCACCAGCAGGGGCGAACTCTGGGGCCAACGTCCTGACTTTC.

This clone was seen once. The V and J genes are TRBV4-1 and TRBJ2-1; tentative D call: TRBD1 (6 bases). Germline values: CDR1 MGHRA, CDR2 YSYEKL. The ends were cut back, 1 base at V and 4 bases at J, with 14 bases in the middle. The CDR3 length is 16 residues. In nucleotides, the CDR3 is TGCGCCAGCAGCCAAGGGGCAGGGGCAGATTACAATGAGCAGTTCTTC. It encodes CASSQGAGADYNEQFF.

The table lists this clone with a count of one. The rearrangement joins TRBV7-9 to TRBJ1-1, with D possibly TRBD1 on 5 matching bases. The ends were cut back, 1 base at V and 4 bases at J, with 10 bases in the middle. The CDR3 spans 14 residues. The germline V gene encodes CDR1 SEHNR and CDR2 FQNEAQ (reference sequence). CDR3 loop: CASSLGSGSTEAFF. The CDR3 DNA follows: TGTGCCAGCAGCTTAGGATCAGGGAGCACTGAAGCTTTCTTT.

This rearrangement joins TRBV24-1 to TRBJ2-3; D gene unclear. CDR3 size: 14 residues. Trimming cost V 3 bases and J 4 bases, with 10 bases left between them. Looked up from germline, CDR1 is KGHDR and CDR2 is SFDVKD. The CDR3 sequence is CATSDATLADTQYF. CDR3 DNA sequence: TGTGCCACCAGTGATGCGACATTAGCAGATACGCAGTATTTT.

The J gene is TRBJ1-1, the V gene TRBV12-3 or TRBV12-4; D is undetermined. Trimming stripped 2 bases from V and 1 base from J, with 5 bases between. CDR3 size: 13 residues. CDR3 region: CASSLKQNTEAFF. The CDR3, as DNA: TGTGCCAGCAGTTTAAAACAGAACACTGAAGCTTTCTTT.

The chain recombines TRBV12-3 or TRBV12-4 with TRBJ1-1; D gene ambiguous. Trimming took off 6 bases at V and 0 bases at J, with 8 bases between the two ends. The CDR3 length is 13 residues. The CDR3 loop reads CASSPLMNTEAFF. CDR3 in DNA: TGTGCCAGCAGCCCCCTTATGAACACTGAAGCTTTCTTT.

The CDR3, as DNA: TGTGCCAGCAGACAAAGCCGGGACGCGGGAGCTTTCTTT. Translation gives CASRQSRDAGAFF. This rearrangement joins TRBV2 to TRBJ1-1; D perhaps matches TRBD1 (5 bases). This CDR3 has 13 residues. CDR1 is SNHLY and CDR2 is FYNNEI in the germline V gene. Trimming cost V 6 bases and J 10 bases, with 18 bases left between them. Together with reference TRBV2 and TRBJ1-1, the CDR3 gives the full variable domain: EPEVTQTPSHQVTQMGQEVILRCVPISNHLYFYWYRQILGQKVEFLVSFYNNEISEKSEIFDDQFSVERPDGSNFTLKIRSTKLEDSAMYFCASRQSRDAGAFFGQGTRLTVV.

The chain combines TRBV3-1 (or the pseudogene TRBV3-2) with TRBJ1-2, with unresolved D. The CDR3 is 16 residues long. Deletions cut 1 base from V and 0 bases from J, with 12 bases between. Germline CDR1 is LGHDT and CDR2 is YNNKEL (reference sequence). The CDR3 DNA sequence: TGTGCCAGCAGCCAAGGGGGAGGCAGCGCTAACTATGGCTACACCTTC. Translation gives CASSQGGGSANYGYTF.

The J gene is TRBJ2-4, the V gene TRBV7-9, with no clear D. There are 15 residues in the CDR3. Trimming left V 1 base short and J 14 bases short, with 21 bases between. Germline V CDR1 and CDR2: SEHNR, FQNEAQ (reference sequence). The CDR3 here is CASSLETGPHSFKYF. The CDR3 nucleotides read TGTGCCAGCAGCTTAGAGACGGGCCCTCATTCCTTTAAGTACTTC.

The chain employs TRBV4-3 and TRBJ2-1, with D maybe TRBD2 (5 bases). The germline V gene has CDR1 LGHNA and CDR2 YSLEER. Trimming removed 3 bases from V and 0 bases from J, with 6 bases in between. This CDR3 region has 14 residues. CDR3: CASSQGSSYNEQFF. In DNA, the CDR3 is TGCGCCAGCAGCCAGGGGAGCTCCTACAATGAGCAGTTCTTC.

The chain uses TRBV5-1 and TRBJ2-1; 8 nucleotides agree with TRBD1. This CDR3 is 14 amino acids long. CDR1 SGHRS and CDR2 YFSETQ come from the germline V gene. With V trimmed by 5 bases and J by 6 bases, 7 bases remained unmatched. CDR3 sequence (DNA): TGCGCCAGCAGAGAGAGGACAGGGCCCAATGAGCAGTTCTTC. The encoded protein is CASRERTGPNEQFF.

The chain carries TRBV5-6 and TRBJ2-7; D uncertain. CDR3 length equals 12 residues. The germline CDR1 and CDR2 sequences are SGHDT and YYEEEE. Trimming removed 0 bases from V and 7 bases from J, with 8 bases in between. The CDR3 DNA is TGTGCCAGCAGCTTGGGATTGGGGGAGCAGTACTTC. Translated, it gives CASSLGLGEQYF.

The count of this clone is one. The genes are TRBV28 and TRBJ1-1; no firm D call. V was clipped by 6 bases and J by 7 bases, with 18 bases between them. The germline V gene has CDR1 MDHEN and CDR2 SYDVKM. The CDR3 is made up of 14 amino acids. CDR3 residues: CASSPEAPSGEAFF. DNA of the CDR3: TGTGCCAGCAGCCCAGAGGCTCCCTCGGGTGAAGCTTTCTTT. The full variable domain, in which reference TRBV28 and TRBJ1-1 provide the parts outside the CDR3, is DVKVTQSSRYLVKRTGEKVFLECVQDMDHENMFWYRQDPGLGLRLIYFSYDVKMKEKGDIPEGYSVSREKKERFSLILESASTNQTSMYLCASSPEAPSGEAFFGQGTRLTVV.

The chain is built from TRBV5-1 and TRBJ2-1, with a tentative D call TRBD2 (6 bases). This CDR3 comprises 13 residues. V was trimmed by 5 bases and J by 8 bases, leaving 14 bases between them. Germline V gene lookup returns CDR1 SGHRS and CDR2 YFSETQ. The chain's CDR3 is CASRNGGRDEQFF. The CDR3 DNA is TGCGCCAGCAGGAACGGGGGTAGGGATGAGCAGTTCTTC. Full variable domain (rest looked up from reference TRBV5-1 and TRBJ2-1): KAGVTQTPRYLIKTRGQQVTLSCSPISGHRSVSWYQQTPGQGLQFLFEYFSETQRNKGNFPGRFSGRQFSNSRSEMNVSTLELGDSALYLCASRNGGRDEQFFGPGTRLTVL.

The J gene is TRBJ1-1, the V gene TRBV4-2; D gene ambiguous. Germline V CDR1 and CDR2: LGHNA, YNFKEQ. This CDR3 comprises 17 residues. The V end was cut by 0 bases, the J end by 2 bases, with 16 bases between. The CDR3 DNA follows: TGTGCCAGCAGCCAAGAAAAGACTGGTAGAATAAACACTGAAGCTTTCTTT. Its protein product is CASSQEKTGRINTEAFF.

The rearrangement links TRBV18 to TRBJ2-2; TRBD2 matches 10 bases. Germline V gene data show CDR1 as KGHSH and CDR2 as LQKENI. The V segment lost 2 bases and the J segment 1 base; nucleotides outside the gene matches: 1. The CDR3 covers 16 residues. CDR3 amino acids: CASSPTSGENTGELFF. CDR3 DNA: TGTGCCAGCTCACCAACTAGCGGGGAGAACACCGGGGAGCTGTTTTTT.

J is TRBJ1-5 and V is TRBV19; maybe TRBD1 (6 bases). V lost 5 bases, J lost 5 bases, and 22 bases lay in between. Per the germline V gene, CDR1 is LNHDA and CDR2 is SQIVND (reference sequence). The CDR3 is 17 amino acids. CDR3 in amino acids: CASSVPGAGGADQPQHF. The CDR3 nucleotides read TGTGCCAGTAGTGTCCCGGGGGCGGGGGGCGCGGATCAGCCCCAGCATTTT.

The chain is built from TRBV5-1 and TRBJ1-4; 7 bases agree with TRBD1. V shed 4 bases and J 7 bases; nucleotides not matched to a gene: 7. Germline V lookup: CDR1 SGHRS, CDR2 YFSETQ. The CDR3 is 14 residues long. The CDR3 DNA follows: TGCGCCAGCAGCAGGGACAGATTAGGTGAAAAACTGTTTTTT. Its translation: CASSRDRLGEKLFF.

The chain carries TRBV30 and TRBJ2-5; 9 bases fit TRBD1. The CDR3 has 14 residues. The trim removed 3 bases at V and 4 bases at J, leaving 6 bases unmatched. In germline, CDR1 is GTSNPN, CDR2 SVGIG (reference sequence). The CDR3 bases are TGTGCCTGGAGCCGGGGACAGGGAGGAGAGACCCAGTACTTC. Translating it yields CAWSRGQGGETQYF.

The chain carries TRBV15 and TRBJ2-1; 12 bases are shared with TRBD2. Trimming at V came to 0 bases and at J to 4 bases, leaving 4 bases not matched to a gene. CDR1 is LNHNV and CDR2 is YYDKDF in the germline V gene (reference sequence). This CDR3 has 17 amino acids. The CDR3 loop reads CATSRDPSGRAYNEQFF. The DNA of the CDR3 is TGTGCCACCAGCAGAGATCCTAGCGGGAGGGCATACAATGAGCAGTTCTTC.

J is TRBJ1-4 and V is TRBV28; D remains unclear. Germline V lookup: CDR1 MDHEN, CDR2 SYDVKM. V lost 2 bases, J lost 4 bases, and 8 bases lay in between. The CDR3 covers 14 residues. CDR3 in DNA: TGTGCCAGCAGTTTACAGGTTCTTAATGAAAAACTGTTTTTT. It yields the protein CASSLQVLNEKLFF.

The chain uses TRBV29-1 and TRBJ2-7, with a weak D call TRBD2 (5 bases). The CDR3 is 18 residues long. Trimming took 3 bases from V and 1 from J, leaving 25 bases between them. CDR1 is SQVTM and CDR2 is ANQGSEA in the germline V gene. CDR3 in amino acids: CSVEAPGVRAITSYEQYF. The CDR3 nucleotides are TGCAGCGTTGAGGCCCCTGGAGTGAGGGCAATAACATCCTACGAGCAGTACTTC.